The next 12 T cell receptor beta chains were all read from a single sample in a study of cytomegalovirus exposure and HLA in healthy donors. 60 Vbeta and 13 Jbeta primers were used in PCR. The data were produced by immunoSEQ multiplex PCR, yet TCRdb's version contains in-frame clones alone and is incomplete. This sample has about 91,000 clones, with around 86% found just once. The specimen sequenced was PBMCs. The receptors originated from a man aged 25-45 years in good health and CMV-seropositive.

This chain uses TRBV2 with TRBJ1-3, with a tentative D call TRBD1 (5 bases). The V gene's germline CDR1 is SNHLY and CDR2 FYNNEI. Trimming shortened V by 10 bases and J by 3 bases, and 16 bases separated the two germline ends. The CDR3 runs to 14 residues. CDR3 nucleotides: TGTGCCACCCTCCAGGACATTGTTGGAAACACCATATATTTT. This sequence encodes CATLQDIVGNTIYF. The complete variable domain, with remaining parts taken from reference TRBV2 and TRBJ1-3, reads EPEVTQTPSHQVTQMGQEVILRCVPISNHLYFYWYRQILGQKVEFLVSFYNNEISEKSEIFDDQFSVERPDGSNFTLKIRSTKLEDSAMYFCATLQDIVGNTIYFGEGSWLTVV.

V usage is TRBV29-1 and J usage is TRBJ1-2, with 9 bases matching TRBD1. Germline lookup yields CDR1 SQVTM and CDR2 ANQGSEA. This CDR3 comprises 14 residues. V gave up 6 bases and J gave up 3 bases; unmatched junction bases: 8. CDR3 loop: CSVGTGPGDYGYTF. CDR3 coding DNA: TGCAGCGTAGGGACAGGGCCGGGAGACTATGGCTACACCTTC.

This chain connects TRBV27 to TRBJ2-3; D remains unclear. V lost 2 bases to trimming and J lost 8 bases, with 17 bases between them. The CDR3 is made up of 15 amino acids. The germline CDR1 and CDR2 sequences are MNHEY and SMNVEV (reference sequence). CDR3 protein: CASSLRIFGSGTQYF. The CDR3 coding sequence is TGTGCCAGCAGTTTAAGAATTTTCGGATCGGGTACGCAGTATTTT.

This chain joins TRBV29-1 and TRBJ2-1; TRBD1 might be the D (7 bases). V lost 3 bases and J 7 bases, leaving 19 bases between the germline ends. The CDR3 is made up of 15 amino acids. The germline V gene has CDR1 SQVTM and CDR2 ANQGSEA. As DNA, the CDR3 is TGCAGCGTTGAGGAGGGGGCCCTTCCAGTGAATGAGCAGTTCTTC. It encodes CSVEEGALPVNEQFF.

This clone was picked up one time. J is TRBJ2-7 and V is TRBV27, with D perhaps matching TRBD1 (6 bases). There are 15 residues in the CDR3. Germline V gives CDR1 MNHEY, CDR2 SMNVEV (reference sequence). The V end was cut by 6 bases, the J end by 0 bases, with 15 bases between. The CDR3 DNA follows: TGTGCCAGCAGGCCTCGACAGGTGAGCTCCTACGAGCAGTACTTC. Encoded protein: CASRPRQVSSYEQYF.

This chain's CDR3 is CAWSGLGPIAGGYNEQFF. Written as DNA, the CDR3 is TGTGCCTGGAGTGGTTTAGGCCCAATAGCGGGAGGCTACAATGAGCAGTTCTTC. The chain joins TRBV30 to TRBJ2-1; 10 bases line up with TRBD2. CDR1 is GTSNPN and CDR2 is SVGIG in the germline V gene (reference sequence). The CDR3 covers 18 residues. J lost 3 bases, V lost 1 base, and 12 bases had no gene match.

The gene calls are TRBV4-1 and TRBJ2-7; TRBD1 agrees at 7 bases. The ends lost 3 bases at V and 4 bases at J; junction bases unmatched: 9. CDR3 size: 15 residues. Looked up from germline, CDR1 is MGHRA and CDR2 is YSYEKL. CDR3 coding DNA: TGCGCCAGCAGCCATACAGGGGCAACGGGTTACGAGCAGTACTTC. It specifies CASSHTGATGYEQYF.

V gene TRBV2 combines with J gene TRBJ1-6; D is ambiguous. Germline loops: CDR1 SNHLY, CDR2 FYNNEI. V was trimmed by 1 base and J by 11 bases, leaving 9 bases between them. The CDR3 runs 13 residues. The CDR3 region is CASSEGAPAPLHF. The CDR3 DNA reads TGTGCCAGCAGTGAAGGGGCGCCCGCACCCCTCCACTTT.

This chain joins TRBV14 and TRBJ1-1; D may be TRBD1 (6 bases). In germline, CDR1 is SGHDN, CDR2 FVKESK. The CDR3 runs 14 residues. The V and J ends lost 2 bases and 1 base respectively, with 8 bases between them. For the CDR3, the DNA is TGTGCCAGCAGCCAAATGGGGGCGAACACTGAAGCTTTCTTT. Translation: CASSQMGANTEAFF.

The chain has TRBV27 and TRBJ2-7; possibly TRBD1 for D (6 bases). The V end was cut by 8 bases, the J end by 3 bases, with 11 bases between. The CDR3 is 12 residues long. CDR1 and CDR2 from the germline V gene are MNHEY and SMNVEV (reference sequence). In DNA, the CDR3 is TGTGCCAGCGGCGGACAGTTCTACGAGCAGTACTTC. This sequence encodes CASGGQFYEQYF.

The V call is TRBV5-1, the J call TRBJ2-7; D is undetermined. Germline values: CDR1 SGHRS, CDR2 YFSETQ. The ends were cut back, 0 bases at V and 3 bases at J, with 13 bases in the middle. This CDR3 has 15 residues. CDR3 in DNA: TGCGCCAGCAGCTTGGACTCTGGCGGCCTCTACGAGCAGTACTTC. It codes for CASSLDSGGLYEQYF.

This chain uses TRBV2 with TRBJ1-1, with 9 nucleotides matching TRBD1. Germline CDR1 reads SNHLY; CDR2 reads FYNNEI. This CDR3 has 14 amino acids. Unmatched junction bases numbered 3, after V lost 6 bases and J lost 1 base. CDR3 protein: CASSEQGANTEAFF. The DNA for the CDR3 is TGTGCCAGCAGCGAACAGGGGGCGAACACTGAAGCTTTCTTT.